The entry below describes one T cell receptor beta chain. No cognate antigen has been identified for it. There are no base qualities to consult, and no much larger clone falls within one base. The entry originates in a study of pediatric ulcerative colitis (dated by TCRdb to the late 2010s). General notes on the study: Pancolitis was present in over 5 ulcerative colitis patients and left-sided colitis in two, and histology consistent with ulcerative colitis was found in all of these patients. From fewer than ten newly diagnosed, treatment-naive pediatric ulcerative colitis patients and four non-IBD control children, paired blood and rectal samples were collected. The Pediatric Ulcerative Colitis Activity Index classified a couple of patients as having mild disease, several as having moderate disease and three as having acute severe colitis. Study-wide findings and limitations: Because repertoires were derived from total lymphocyte DNA, patterns in rare subsets such as regulatory T cells may not have been reflected. Rectal repertoire features separated controls, mild-moderate and acute severe colitis patients; acute severe colitis showed reduced rectal diversity due to clonal expansions. For technical reasons, the blood samples of a couple of patients yielded substantially fewer templates, so those samples were excluded from the blood-rectal overlap analysis. Blood-derived T cells may have been included in the rectal pinch biopsies, particularly in patients with overt colitis. A couple of rectal CDR3 clonotypes were found in every ulcerative colitis patient but in no control. Significantly higher autologous blood-rectal clonal overlap was found in ulcerative colitis patients than in controls, which suggested increased T cell trafficking to inflamed tissue. The healthy control group was small, consisting of only a handful of individuals.

One to two pinch biopsies were taken from the rectum for research during colonoscopy. No immunosuppressive medication had been given to the ulcerative colitis patients before the diagnostic colonoscopy. Before DNA was isolated, the rectal biopsies underwent proteinase K digestion. The Wizard kit (Promega) was used to extract genomic DNA from blood and intestinal samples. Rearranged CDR3 beta regions were amplified from genomic DNA with multiplex V and J primers using the immunoSEQ TRB Survey service. To keep sequencing depth equal across samples, survey-level depth of up to 500,000 reads per sample was applied. The libraries were purified, combined into pools and sequenced with Illumina technology. On the study's bioinformatics: Productive clonality, sample overlap, pairwise scatters, CDR3 beta length, V/D/J gene usage and productiveness were all assessed with the immunoSEQ online tools. Calculated diversity was defined as the number of unique rearrangements divided by total templates times 100, and Shannon and Simpson indices were additionally computed. Principal component analysis used the R prcomp function and ggbiplot package on Z-score normalized data. Blood-rectal clonal overlap within each subject was quantified with Morisita's index. As stored in TCRdb, this immuneACCESS dataset retains in-frame rearrangements with V and J assigned. A fraction of the clones does not appear; measured against another copy, unresolved V genes explain less than half of the discrepancy, and the remainder lacks a known reason. The V and J calls and the clone size are those of that table, but D and trimming were determined from the DNA. This sample lists some 40,000 clones; about 81% were detected once. Around 9.2% of the sample lies in the top ten.

The germline V gene specifies ENHRY as CDR1 and SYGVKD as CDR2. The CDR3 contains 12 residues, cysteine and phenylalanine counted. The retained sequence is limited to the CDR3, 36 bases, with the frame set at the first base. The junction carries 8 bases between V and J, which are trimmed by 4 bases and 4 bases respectively. The chain joins TRBV10-3 to TRBJ2-7; TRBD1 is perhaps the D gene, given 6 matching bases. Input material: gut tissue. The sequence was obtained from a boy aged 5 to 17 with severe ulcerative colitis. DNA sequence: TGTGCCATCAGTGGAACAGGGTACGAGCAGTACTTC. This codes for CAISGTGYEQYF.